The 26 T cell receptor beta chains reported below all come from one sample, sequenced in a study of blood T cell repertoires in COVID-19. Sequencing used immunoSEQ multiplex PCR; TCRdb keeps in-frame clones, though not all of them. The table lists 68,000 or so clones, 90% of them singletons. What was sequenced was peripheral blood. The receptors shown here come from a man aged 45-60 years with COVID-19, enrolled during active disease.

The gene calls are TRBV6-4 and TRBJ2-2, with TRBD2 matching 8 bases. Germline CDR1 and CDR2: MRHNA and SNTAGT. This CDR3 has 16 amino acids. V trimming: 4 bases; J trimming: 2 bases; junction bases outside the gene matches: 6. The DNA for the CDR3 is TGTGCCAGCAGTGCACGGGGGGGCGTAAACACCGGGGAGCTGTTTTTT. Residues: CASSARGGVNTGELFF.

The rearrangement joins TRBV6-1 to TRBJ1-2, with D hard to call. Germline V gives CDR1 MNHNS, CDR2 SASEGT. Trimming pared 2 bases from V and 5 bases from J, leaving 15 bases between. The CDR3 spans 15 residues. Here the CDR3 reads CASSESGRRLYGYTF. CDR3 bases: TGTGCCAGCAGTGAAAGTGGGAGGAGGTTGTATGGCTACACCTTC.

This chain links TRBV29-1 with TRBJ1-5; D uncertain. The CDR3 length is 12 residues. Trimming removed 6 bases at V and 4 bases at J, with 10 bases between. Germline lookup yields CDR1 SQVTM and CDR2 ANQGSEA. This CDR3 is CSVGDWNQPQHF. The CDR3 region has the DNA TGCAGCGTGGGAGACTGGAATCAGCCCCAGCATTTT.

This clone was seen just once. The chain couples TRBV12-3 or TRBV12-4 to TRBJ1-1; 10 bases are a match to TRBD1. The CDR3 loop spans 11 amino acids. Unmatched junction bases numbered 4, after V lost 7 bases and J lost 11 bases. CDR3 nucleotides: TGTGCCAGCACCCGGACAGGGGGGGCTTTCTTT. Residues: CASTRTGGAFF.

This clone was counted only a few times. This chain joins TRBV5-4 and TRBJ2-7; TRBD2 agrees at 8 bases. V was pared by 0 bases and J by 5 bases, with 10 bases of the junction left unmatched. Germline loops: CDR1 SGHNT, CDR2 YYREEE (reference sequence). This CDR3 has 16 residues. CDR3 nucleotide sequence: TGTGCCAGCAGCTTGGGGGGGGCTAGCGGGTTCAACGAGCAGTACTTC. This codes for CASSLGGASGFNEQYF.

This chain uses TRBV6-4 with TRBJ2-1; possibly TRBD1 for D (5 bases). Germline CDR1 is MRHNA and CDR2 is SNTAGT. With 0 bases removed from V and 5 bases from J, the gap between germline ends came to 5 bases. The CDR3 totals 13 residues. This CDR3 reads CASSDSDNNEQFF. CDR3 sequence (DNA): TGTGCCAGCAGTGACTCGGACAACAATGAGCAGTTCTTC.

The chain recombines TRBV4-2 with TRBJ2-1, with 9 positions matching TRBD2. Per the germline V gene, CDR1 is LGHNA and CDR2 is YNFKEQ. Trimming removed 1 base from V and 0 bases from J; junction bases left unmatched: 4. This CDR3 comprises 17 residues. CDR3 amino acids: CASSQGGSGGSYNEQFF. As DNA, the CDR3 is TGTGCCAGCAGCCAAGGGGGTAGCGGGGGCTCCTACAATGAGCAGTTCTTC.

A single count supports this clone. CDR3 sequence: CASSQTSGIETQYF. CDR3 nucleotide sequence: TGTGCCAGCAGCCAGACTAGCGGGATTGAGACCCAGTACTTC. The rearrangement links TRBV7-2 to TRBJ2-5, with 11 bases that match TRBD2. The trim removed 5 bases at V and 5 bases at J, leaving 4 bases unmatched. The CDR3 loop spans 14 amino acids. The germline CDR1 and CDR2 sequences are SGHTA and FQGNSA.

In DNA form, the CDR3 reads TGCGCCAGCAAAGGACAGGGGCACCAGCCCCAGCATTTT. It codes for CASKGQGHQPQHF. This chain uses TRBV10-1 with TRBJ1-5; 9 positions agree with TRBD1. Germline V gene sequence: CDR1 WNHNN, CDR2 SYGVQD (reference sequence). V lost 7 bases to trimming and J lost 7 bases; unmatched junction nucleotides: 5. The CDR3 has 13 residues.

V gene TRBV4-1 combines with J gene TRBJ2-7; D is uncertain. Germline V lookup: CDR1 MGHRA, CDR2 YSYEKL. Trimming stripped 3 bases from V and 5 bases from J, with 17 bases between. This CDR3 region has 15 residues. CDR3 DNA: TGCGCCAGCAGCCACCCCCAACGCGGTCGTAACGAGCAGTACTTC. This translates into CASSHPQRGRNEQYF.

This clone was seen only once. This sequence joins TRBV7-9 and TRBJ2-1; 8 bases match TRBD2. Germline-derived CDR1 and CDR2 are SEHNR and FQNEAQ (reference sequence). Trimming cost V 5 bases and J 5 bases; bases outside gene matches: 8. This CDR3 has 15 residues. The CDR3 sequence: CASSRPGTRHNEQFF. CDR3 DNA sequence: TGTGCCAGCAGCCGCCCCGGGACTAGACACAATGAGCAGTTCTTC.

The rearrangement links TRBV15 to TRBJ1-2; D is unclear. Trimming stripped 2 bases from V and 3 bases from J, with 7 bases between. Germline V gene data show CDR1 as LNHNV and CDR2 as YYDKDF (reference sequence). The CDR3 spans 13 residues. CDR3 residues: CATSRQVYYGYTF. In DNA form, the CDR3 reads TGTGCCACCAGCAGACAGGTTTACTATGGCTACACCTTC.

The CDR3 here is CASSDFFIPSEGEQYF. CDR3 nucleotides: TGTGCCAGCAGTGACTTTTTTATTCCATCGGAGGGAGAGCAGTACTTC. The chain uses TRBV6-4 and TRBJ2-7, with a weak D call TRBD2 (6 bases). The CDR3 runs to 16 residues. Trimming left V 1 base short and J 7 bases short, with 20 bases between. The germline gives CDR1 MRHNA, CDR2 SNTAGT.

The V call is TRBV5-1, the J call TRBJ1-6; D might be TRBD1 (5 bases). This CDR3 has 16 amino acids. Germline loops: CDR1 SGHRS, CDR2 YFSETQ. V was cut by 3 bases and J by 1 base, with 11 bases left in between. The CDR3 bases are TGCGCCAGCAGCTATTCTGGGGCATCCTATAATTCACCCCTCCACTTT. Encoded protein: CASSYSGASYNSPLHF.

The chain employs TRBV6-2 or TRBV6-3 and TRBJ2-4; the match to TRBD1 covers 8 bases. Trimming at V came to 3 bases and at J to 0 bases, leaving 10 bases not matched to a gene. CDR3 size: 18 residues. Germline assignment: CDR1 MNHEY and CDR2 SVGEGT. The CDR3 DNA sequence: TGTGCCAGCAGTTATGTAGGACAGGGTGCTATAGCCAAAAACATTCAGTACTTC. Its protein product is CASSYVGQGAIAKNIQYF.

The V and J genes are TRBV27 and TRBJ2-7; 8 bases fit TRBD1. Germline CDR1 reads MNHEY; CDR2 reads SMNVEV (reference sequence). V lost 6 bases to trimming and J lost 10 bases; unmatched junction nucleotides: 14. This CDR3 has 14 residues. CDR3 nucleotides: TGTGCCAGCAGACAGGGACAGGCTCCTGCGAACCAGTACTTC. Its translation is CASRQGQAPANQYF.

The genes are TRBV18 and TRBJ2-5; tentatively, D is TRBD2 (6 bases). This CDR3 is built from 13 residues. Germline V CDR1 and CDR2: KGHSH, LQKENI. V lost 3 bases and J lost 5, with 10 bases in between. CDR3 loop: CASSPGGFETQYF. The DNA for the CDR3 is TGTGCCAGCTCACCCGGAGGGTTTGAGACCCAGTACTTC.

CDR3 loop: CASSSSAINTGELFF. In nucleotides, the CDR3 is TGTGCCAGCAGCTCTAGCGCTATAAACACCGGGGAGCTGTTTTTT. The V and J genes are TRBV5-4 and TRBJ2-2, with D tentatively TRBD2 (6 bases). With 3 bases removed from V and 2 bases from J, the gap between germline ends came to 11 bases. Per the germline V gene, CDR1 is SGHNT and CDR2 is YYREEE (reference sequence). This CDR3 has 15 residues.

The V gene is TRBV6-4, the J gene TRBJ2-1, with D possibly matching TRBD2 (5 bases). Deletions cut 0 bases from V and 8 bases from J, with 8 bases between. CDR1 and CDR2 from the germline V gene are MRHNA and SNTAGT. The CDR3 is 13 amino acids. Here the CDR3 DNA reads TGTGCCAGCAGTGACTCGTACGGGGATGAGCAGTTCTTC. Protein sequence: CASSDSYGDEQFF.

The CDR3 loop reads CASSQGGRNTEAFF. The DNA for the CDR3 is TGTGCCAGCAGCCAAGGAGGCAGGAACACTGAAGCTTTCTTT. The J gene is TRBJ1-1, the V gene TRBV3-1 (or the pseudogene TRBV3-2); D remains ambiguous. The CDR3 runs to 14 residues. V was trimmed by 1 base and J by 1 base, leaving 7 bases between them. Germline-derived CDR1 and CDR2 are LGHDT and YNNKEL (reference sequence).

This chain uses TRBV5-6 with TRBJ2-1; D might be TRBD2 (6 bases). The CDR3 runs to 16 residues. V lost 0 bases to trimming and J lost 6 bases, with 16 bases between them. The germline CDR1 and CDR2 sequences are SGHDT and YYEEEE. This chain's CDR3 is CASSLGREIWSNEQFF. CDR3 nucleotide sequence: TGTGCCAGCAGCTTGGGCCGGGAGATCTGGTCCAATGAGCAGTTCTTC.

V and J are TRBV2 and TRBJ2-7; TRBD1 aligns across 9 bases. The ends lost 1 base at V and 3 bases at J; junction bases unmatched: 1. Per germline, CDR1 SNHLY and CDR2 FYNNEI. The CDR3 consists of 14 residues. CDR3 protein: CASSEGTGDYEQYF. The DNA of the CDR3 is TGTGCCAGCAGTGAAGGGACAGGGGACTACGAGCAGTACTTC.

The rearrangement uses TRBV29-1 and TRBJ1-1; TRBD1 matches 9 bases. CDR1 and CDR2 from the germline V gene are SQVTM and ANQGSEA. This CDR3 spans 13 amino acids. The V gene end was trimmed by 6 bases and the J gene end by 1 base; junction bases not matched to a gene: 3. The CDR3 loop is CSVTGQGNTEAFF. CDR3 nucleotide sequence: TGCAGCGTAACGGGACAGGGGAACACTGAAGCTTTCTTT. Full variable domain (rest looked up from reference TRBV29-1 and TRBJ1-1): SAVISQKPSRDICQRGTSLTIQCQVDSQVTMMFWYRQQPGQSLTLIATANQGSEATYESGFVIDKFPISRPNLTFSTLTVSNMSPEDSSIYLCSVTGQGNTEAFFGQGTRLTVV.

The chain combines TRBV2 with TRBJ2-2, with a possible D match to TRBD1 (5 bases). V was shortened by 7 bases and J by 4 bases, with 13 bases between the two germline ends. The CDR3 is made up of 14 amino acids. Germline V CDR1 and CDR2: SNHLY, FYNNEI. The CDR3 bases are TGTGCCAGCAAGGGGCAGGTCTCCACCGGGGAGCTGTTTTTT. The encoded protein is CASKGQVSTGELFF.

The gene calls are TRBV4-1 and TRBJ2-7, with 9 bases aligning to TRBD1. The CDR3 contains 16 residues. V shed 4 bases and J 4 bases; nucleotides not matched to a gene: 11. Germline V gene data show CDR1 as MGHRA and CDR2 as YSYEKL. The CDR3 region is CASSPTSQGAAYEQYF. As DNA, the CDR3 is TGCGCCAGCAGCCCCACCTCACAGGGGGCAGCTTACGAGCAGTACTTC.

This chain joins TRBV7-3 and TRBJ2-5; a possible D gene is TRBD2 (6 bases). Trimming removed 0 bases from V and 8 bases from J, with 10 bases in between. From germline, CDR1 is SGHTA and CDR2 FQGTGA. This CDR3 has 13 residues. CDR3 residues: CASSLTGRTTQYF. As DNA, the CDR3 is TGTGCCAGCAGCTTAACTGGGAGGACTACCCAGTACTTC. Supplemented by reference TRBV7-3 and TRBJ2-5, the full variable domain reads GAGVSQTPSNKVTEKGKYVELRCDPISGHTALYWYRQSLGQGPEFLIYFQGTGAADDSGLPNDRFFAVRPEGSVSTLKIQRTERGDSAVYLCASSLTGRTTQYFGPGTRLLVL.